A selection of T cell receptor beta chains follows, all from one sample in a study of human T cells and chemical hapten exposure. TCRdb re-derived calls from the RACE reads in MiXCR, one entry per CDR3 protein. The table has under 60,000 distinct CDR3 sequences, approximately 11% seen once. The starting material was whole blood, obtained in connection with sensitization to the hapten diphenylcyclopropenone (DPC). The receptors stem from a woman in her 40s with alopecia areata. Some clones in this sample may be carry-over from other donors' samples. Each CDR3 is given with its conserved first and last residue. D genes are given only for firm matches. Not all rows give a size; the values are once, few, many and, for expanded clones, a class.

TGTGCCATCAGTGGGGGGCAGGGGGATAATTCACCCCTCCACTTT | CAISGGQGDNSPLHF | many | TRBJ1-6 | TRBD1 | TRBV10-3
TGCAGTGCTAGGTGGACTAGCGGGGGAAATGAGCAGTTCTTC | CSARWTSGGNEQFF | many | TRBJ2-1 | TRBD2 | TRBV20-1
TGTGCCAGCAGTTTTAAGTTTAACTATGGCTACACCTTC | CASSFKFNYGYTF | few | TRBJ1-2 | . | TRBV12-3/TRBV12-4
TGCAGCGCTGACGGGCTAGCGGAGACCCAGTACTTC | CSADGLAETQYF | many | TRBJ2-5 | . | TRBV29-1
TGTGCCAGCAGTTACTCGAGGCCTCACCTCTATGGCTACACCTTC | CASSYSRPHLYGYTF | many | TRBJ1-2 | . | TRBV6-5
TGCAGCGTTGGATCCGCGGGAGCCTACGAGCAGTACTTC | CSVGSAGAYEQYF | few | TRBJ2-7 | TRBD2 | TRBV29-1
TGCGCCAGCAGCACGGGACAGACTTACGAGCAGTACTTC | CASSTGQTYEQYF | . | TRBJ2-7 | TRBD1 | TRBV5-1
TGTGCCTGGAACAGGGGTGGCTCACCCCTCCACTTT | CAWNRGGSPLHF | few | TRBJ1-6 | TRBD1 | TRBV30
TGCAGCGGGACACGGGGGGCGGTCACTGAAGCTTTCTTT | CSGTRGAVTEAFF | few | TRBJ1-1 | . | TRBV29-1
TGTGCCAGCAGCTATTCCAGCGTGAAAAGAGAGACCCAGTACTTC | CASSYSSVKRETQYF | few | TRBJ2-5 | . | TRBV7-9
TGTGCCAGCAGCGTAGGGGGACTAGCGGGAGGCTTCCACGAGCAGTACTTC | CASSVGGLAGGFHEQYF | few | TRBJ2-7 | TRBD2 | TRBV9
TGTGCCAGCAGCGAAATCACAGATACGCAGTATTTT | CASSEITDTQYF | . | TRBJ2-3 | . | TRBV9
TGCAGCGGGCGGGACAGATCCCCCGAGACCCAGTACTTC | CSGRDRSPETQYF | many | TRBJ2-5 | . | TRBV29-1
TGTGCCAGCAGCCCCGTCGGCGGATCCACCTACAATGAGCAGTTCTTC | CASSPVGGSTYNEQFF | many | TRBJ2-1 | . | TRBV6-2/TRBV6-3
TGTGCCAGCAGCTATACTAGCGGGAACAATGAGCAGTTCTTC | CASSYTSGNNEQFF | few | TRBJ2-1 | TRBD2 | TRBV7-3
TGTGCCAGCAGCCAATGGACAGCTCATGGCTACACCTTC | CASSQWTAHGYTF | . | TRBJ1-2 | . | TRBV3-1
TGTGCCACCAGCAGATCTAGCGGGACTAGGGGCGGGGAGCTGTTTTTT | CATSRSSGTRGGELFF | few | TRBJ2-2 | TRBD2 | TRBV15
TGTGCCAGCAGCTTAGTCGTGGGATCGCAGTATTTT | CASSLVVGSQYF | many | TRBJ2-3 | . | TRBV11-2
TGTGCCAGCTCCCCTAAGGGAGGACAGGAAATCTATGGCTACACCTTC | CASSPKGGQEIYGYTF | many | TRBJ1-2 | TRBD1 | TRBV18
TGTGCCAGCAGCATGGACCGAGGGATTGAGCAGTTCTTC | CASSMDRGIEQFF | few | TRBJ2-1 | . | TRBV7-3